These 19 T cell receptor beta chains were sequenced from one sample in a study of control samples from healthy donors and cancer patients. Using immunoSEQ multiplex PCR, the repertoire was profiled, and TCRdb retains in-frame clones only, with some absent. The table shows more than 95,000 clones, with 85% to 90% occurring only once. The material sequenced was PBMCs. The receptors originated from a man aged 60 to 69 with lung cancer.

The chain links TRBV18 to TRBJ2-5, with D tentatively TRBD1 (5 bases). Germline CDR1 is KGHSH and CDR2 is LQKENI. V was cut by 6 bases and J by 0 bases, with 14 bases left in between. This CDR3 has 15 residues. The CDR3: CASSPQGRDQETQYF. The CDR3 DNA sequence: TGTGCCAGCTCTCCGCAGGGAAGGGACCAAGAGACCCAGTACTTC.

The chain links TRBV6-6 to TRBJ2-2, with D possibly matching TRBD2 (6 bases). Germline V lookup: CDR1 MNHNY, CDR2 SVGAGI (reference sequence). V lost 5 bases and J 0 bases, leaving 10 bases between the germline ends. There are 15 residues in the CDR3. The CDR3 here is CASSPPGANTGELFF. The CDR3, as DNA: TGTGCCAGCAGTCCCCCGGGGGCGAACACCGGGGAGCTGTTTTTT.

This clone showed up just a few times. The V call is TRBV30, the J call TRBJ1-6; D is perhaps TRBD1 (5 bases). The V and J ends lost 2 bases and 7 bases respectively, with 12 bases between them. The CDR3 contains 14 residues. The germline gives CDR1 GTSNPN, CDR2 SVGIG (reference sequence). The CDR3 DNA follows: TGTGCCTGGAGTACCCAGGGTTGGAATTCACCCCTCCACTTT. Residues: CAWSTQGWNSPLHF.

CDR3 loop: CATSRVDRSADEQFF. The CDR3 nucleotides read TGTGCCACCAGCAGGGTAGACAGGTCAGCGGATGAGCAGTTCTTC. The chain has TRBV24-1 and TRBJ2-1; perhaps TRBD1 as D (6 bases). The CDR3 runs to 15 residues. Germline V lookup: CDR1 KGHDR, CDR2 SFDVKD. The V end lost 7 bases, the J end lost 8 bases, and 20 bases lay between the germline ends.

The CDR3 DNA is TGTGCCAGCAGTTCACAGGTCGCTACGCAGTATTTT. Protein product: CASSSQVATQYF. The chain carries TRBV13 and TRBJ2-3, with D perhaps matching TRBD1 (5 bases). The CDR3 is made up of 12 amino acids. V lost 6 bases and J 8 bases, leaving 12 bases between the germline ends. Germline-derived CDR1 and CDR2 are PRHDT and FYEKMQ (reference sequence).

The V and J genes are TRBV7-3 and TRBJ1-1; D is perhaps TRBD1 (5 bases). The CDR3 contains 13 residues. With 2 bases removed from V and 5 bases from J, the gap between germline ends came to 9 bases. CDR1 SGHTA and CDR2 FQGTGA come from the germline V gene. In DNA, the CDR3 is TGTGCCAGCAGCTTATCCAGGGTAACTGAAGCTTTCTTT. It specifies CASSLSRVTEAFF.

This chain's CDR3 is CAFSQGALLSGNTIYF. CDR3 DNA: TGTGCCTTCTCACAGGGGGCACTACTATCTGGAAACACCATATATTTT. The V and J genes are TRBV7-8 and TRBJ1-3, with 9 bases lining up with TRBD1. CDR3 length equals 16 residues. V lost 11 bases, J lost 1 base, and 12 bases stayed unmatched. Germline V gene lookup returns CDR1 SGHVS and CDR2 FQNEAQ.

The V and J genes are TRBV18 and TRBJ2-1, with 12 bases that match TRBD2. The trim removed 6 bases at V and 8 bases at J, leaving 8 bases unmatched. The germline V gene encodes CDR1 KGHSH and CDR2 LQKENI. The CDR3 runs to 15 residues. DNA for the CDR3: TGTGCCAGCTCCCCCCTAGCGGGGGGGCGAGATGAGCAGTTCTTC. It yields the protein CASSPLAGGRDEQFF. Full variable domain (missing parts from reference TRBV18 and TRBJ2-1): NAGVMQNPRHLVRRRGQEARLRCSPMKGHSHVYWYRQLPEEGLKFMVYLQKENIIDESGMPKERFSAEFPKEGPSILRIQQVVRGDSAAYFCASSPLAGGRDEQFFGPGTRLTVL.

This chain links TRBV10-1 with TRBJ1-6; weak D call: TRBD1 (5 bases). Germline V gene sequence: CDR1 WNHNN, CDR2 SYGVQD (reference sequence). V was pared by 6 bases and J by 9 bases, with 12 bases between. The CDR3 is 13 residues long. In DNA, the CDR3 is TGCGCCAGCAGACAGGACCTAGGTTCACCCCTCCACTTT. It translates to CASRQDLGSPLHF.

This rearrangement joins TRBV2 to TRBJ2-6; D remains ambiguous. Germline V gives CDR1 SNHLY, CDR2 FYNNEI. With 3 bases removed from V and 0 bases from J, the gap between germline ends came to 6 bases. There are 15 residues in the CDR3. CDR3 residues: CASSDLNSGANVLTF. The CDR3 DNA is TGTGCCAGCAGTGACCTTAACTCTGGGGCCAACGTCCTGACTTTC.

V and J are TRBV5-1 and TRBJ1-4; weak D call: TRBD1 (6 bases). In germline, CDR1 is SGHRS, CDR2 YFSETQ. CDR3 length: 15 amino acids. Deletions cut 0 bases from V and 8 bases from J, with 14 bases between. The CDR3 coding sequence is TGCGCCAGCAGCTTGGTGGCAGGGGTGGAGGAAAAACTGTTTTTT. The encoded protein is CASSLVAGVEEKLFF.

This clone occurred once. V usage is TRBV6-5 and J usage is TRBJ2-5; 8 bases map to TRBD1. This CDR3 is built from 14 residues. The germline gives CDR1 MNHEY, CDR2 SVGAGI. With V trimmed by 5 bases and J by 1 base, 3 bases remained unmatched. The CDR3 DNA reads as TGTGCCAGCAGTCGGACAGGGCCCCAAGAGACCCAGTACTTC. It yields the protein CASSRTGPQETQYF.

This clone was recorded a few times. The genes are TRBV3-1 (or the pseudogene TRBV3-2) and TRBJ1-6, with D possibly being TRBD1 (6 bases). Trimming removed 3 bases at V and 6 bases at J, with 15 bases between. Germline V gene sequence: CDR1 LGHDT, CDR2 YNNKEL (reference sequence). The CDR3 is 16 amino acids. In DNA form, the CDR3 reads TGTGCCAGCAGCCAGGGGGGGGCGTCGGGTAATTCACCCCTCCACTTT. Protein product: CASSQGGASGNSPLHF.

This chain uses TRBV19 with TRBJ2-1; D unclear. Trimming took 1 base from V and 7 from J, leaving 5 bases between them. Looked up from germline, CDR1 is LNHDA and CDR2 is SQIVND (reference sequence). CDR3 length: 12 residues. The CDR3 spells CASSIGQNEQFF. CDR3 in DNA: TGTGCCAGTAGTATAGGGCAGAATGAGCAGTTCTTC.

V usage is TRBV7-6 and J usage is TRBJ2-1; D remains ambiguous. CDR3 length: 15 residues. Trimming took off 1 base at V and 6 bases at J, with 13 bases between the two ends. Germline CDR1 SGHVS, CDR2 FNYEAQ. The CDR3 nucleotides are TGTGCCAGCAGCTTAGTGTACCGTTTGGGCAATGAGCAGTTCTTC. Protein: CASSLVYRLGNEQFF.

The chain has TRBV2 and TRBJ1-4; D ambiguous. V lost 6 bases, J lost 8 bases, and 16 bases lay in between. The CDR3 contains 14 residues. Per germline, CDR1 SNHLY and CDR2 FYNNEI. The CDR3 is CASRHSGNGEKLFF. Here the CDR3 DNA reads TGTGCCAGCAGACACAGTGGGAACGGAGAAAAACTGTTTTTT.

V and J are TRBV10-1 and TRBJ1-2; D is unresolved. From germline, CDR1 is WNHNN and CDR2 SYGVQD (reference sequence). The CDR3 spans 12 residues. V lost 3 bases and J lost 5, with 7 bases in between. The CDR3 protein is CASSEFGYGYTF. The CDR3 coding sequence is TGCGCCAGCAGTGAATTTGGTTATGGCTACACCTTC.

Regarding this clone: Different DNA sequences within this sample yield the same CDR3. This sequence joins TRBV5-4 and TRBJ2-1; the D is unclear. The CDR3 contains 13 residues. In germline, CDR1 is SGHNT, CDR2 YYREEE (reference sequence). Trimming shortened V by 0 bases and J by 5 bases, and 6 bases separated the two germline ends. The CDR3: CASSLGRNNEQFF. CDR3 in DNA: TGTGCCAGCAGCTTGGGACGTAACAATGAGCAGTTCTTC.

This clone was seen once. The rearrangement uses TRBV2 and TRBJ2-2, with TRBD1 as a possible D gene (5 bases). The V gene lost 6 bases and the J gene lost 0 bases, with 8 bases spanning the gap. Germline CDR1 SNHLY, CDR2 FYNNEI. The CDR3 length is 14 residues. The DNA for the CDR3 is TGTGCCAGCAGGGACACCACGAACACCGGGGAGCTGTTTTTT. It is translated as CASRDTTNTGELFF.